These T cell receptor beta chains were read from a single sample in a study of blood T cell repertoires in COVID-19. The protocol was immunoSEQ multiplex PCR, while the TCRdb copy is restricted to in-frame clones and leaves out a portion. The sample has 200,000 to 300,000 clones; approximately 86% are singletons. The specimen sequenced was peripheral blood. These receptors originate from a man aged 35-49 years who had recovered from COVID-19. Each CDR3 is given with its conserved first and last residue. Each record gives: D gene, J gene, V gene, clone size, CDR3 protein, CDR3 DNA. The D gene is left open where the match is weak. Part of the rows lack a size; the others show once, few, many or a class for expanded clones.

D: TRBD1; J: TRBJ2-7; V: TRBV11-3; size: .; CDR3: CASSLQGASLYEQYF; DNA: TGTGCCAGCAGCCTCCAGGGGGCCTCCCTCTACGAGCAGTACTTC
D: .; J: TRBJ1-2; V: TRBV6-5; size: .; CDR3: CASSYSGGNYGYTF; DNA: TGTGCCAGCAGTTACTCGGGGGGGAACTATGGCTACACCTTC
D: .; J: TRBJ2-5; V: TRBV2; size: .; CDR3: CASSRGTLQETQYF; DNA: TGTGCCAGCAGTAGGGGGACCCTCCAAGAGACCCAGTACTTC
D: .; J: TRBJ2-7; V: TRBV20-1; size: .; CDR3: CSALTSYEQYF; DNA: TGCAGTGCGTTAACTAGTTACGAGCAGTACTTC
D: .; J: TRBJ2-2; V: TRBV30; size: .; CDR3: CAWRQAGELFF; DNA: TGTGCCTGGAGACAGGCCGGGGAGCTGTTTTTT
D: TRBD1; J: TRBJ1-2; V: TRBV19; size: .; CDR3: CASSIFQGQDYGYTF; DNA: TGTGCCAGTAGTATTTTTCAGGGACAGGACTATGGCTACACCTTC
D: .; J: TRBJ2-3; V: TRBV18; size: few; CDR3: CASSPLGRREADTQYF; DNA: TGTGCCAGCTCACCACTGGGTCGGCGTGAGGCAGATACGCAGTATTTT
D: .; J: TRBJ2-7; V: TRBV10-1; size: few; CDR3: CASSFSGIYEQYF; DNA: TGCGCCAGCAGTTTTTCAGGGATCTACGAGCAGTACTTC
D: TRBD2; J: TRBJ2-5; V: TRBV2; size: .; CDR3: CASSEALAGVQETQYF; DNA: TGTGCCAGCAGTGAAGCGCTAGCGGGGGTACAAGAGACCCAGTACTTC
D: .; J: TRBJ1-1; V: TRBV19; size: .; CDR3: CASSIKRATEAFF; DNA: TGTGCCAGTAGTATAAAGAGGGCTACTGAAGCTTTCTTT
D: .; J: TRBJ1-1; V: TRBV11-3; size: .; CDR3: CASSLNRNTEAFF; DNA: TGTGCCAGCAGCTTGAACAGGAACACTGAAGCTTTCTTT
D: .; J: TRBJ2-1; V: TRBV9; size: .; CDR3: CASSVVPGENNEQFF; DNA: TGTGCCAGCAGCGTAGTTCCGGGGGAGAACAATGAGCAGTTCTTC
D: TRBD2; J: TRBJ2-1; V: TRBV7-2; size: .; CDR3: CASSLGLPNEQFF; DNA: TGTGCCAGCAGCCTGGGACTACCCAATGAGCAGTTCTTC
D: TRBD2; J: TRBJ2-7; V: TRBV9; size: .; CDR3: CASSPHLAGAYEQYF; DNA: TGTGCCAGCAGCCCACATCTCGCGGGAGCCTACGAGCAGTACTTC
D: TRBD1; J: TRBJ2-6; V: TRBV19; size: once; CDR3: CASRTGIAGANVLTF; DNA: TGTGCCAGTAGGACAGGGATTGCTGGGGCCAACGTCCTGACTTTC
D: .; J: TRBJ2-2; V: TRBV6-6; size: .; CDR3: CASSRGALGGNTGELFF; DNA: TGTGCCAGCAGTCGCGGGGCACTAGGGGGAAACACCGGGGAGCTGTTTTTT
D: .; J: TRBJ1-6; V: TRBV19; size: .; CDR3: CASSIPGAVSPLHF; DNA: TGTGCCAGTAGTATCCCGGGTGCGGTTTCACCCCTCCACTTT
D: .; J: TRBJ1-1; V: TRBV4-1; size: .; CDR3: CASREQGRNTEAFF; DNA: TGCGCCAGCAGAGAGCAGGGGCGGAACACTGAAGCTTTCTTT
D: .; J: TRBJ1-6; V: TRBV9; size: .; CDR3: CASSPGDGYYNSPLHF; DNA: TGTGCCAGCAGCCCGGGGGACGGATATTATAATTCACCCCTCCACTTT
D: .; J: TRBJ1-5; V: TRBV6-1; size: .; CDR3: CASSESGNQPQHF; DNA: TGTGCCAGCAGTGAGTCTGGCAATCAGCCCCAGCATTTT
D: .; J: TRBJ1-4; V: TRBV6-6; size: .; CDR3: CATSGSSTNEKLFF; DNA: TGTGCAACCTCGGGGTCCAGTACTAATGAAAAACTGTTTTTT
D: .; J: TRBJ2-3; V: TRBV10-2; size: .; CDR3: CASSGVWDSGFTDTQYF; DNA: TGCGCCAGCAGTGGCGTTTGGGACAGCGGGTTCACAGATACGCAGTATTTT
D: TRBD1; J: TRBJ2-7; V: TRBV3-1/TRBV3-2; size: once; CDR3: CASSQTGSVSYEQYF; DNA: TGTGCCAGCAGCCAGACAGGGTCTGTCTCCTACGAGCAGTACTTC
D: TRBD1; J: TRBJ2-3; V: TRBV7-2; size: .; CDR3: CASSPGTGAQYF; DNA: TGTGCCAGCAGCCCCGGGACAGGGGCGCAGTATTTT
D: TRBD1; J: TRBJ2-7; V: TRBV19; size: .; CDR3: CASSIGGQTLGYEQYF; DNA: TGTGCCAGTAGTATAGGGGGACAGACTCTCGGGTACGAGCAGTACTTC
D: .; J: TRBJ1-6; V: TRBV6-2/TRBV6-3; size: few; CDR3: CASSIGGSPLHF; DNA: TGTGCCAGCAGTATCGGGGGATCACCCCTCCACTTT
D: .; J: TRBJ2-7; V: TRBV7-9; size: .; CDR3: CASSSPRSGLYEQYF; DNA: TGTGCCAGCAGCTCCCCCCGGAGCGGGCTGTACGAGCAGTACTTC
D: .; J: TRBJ2-5; V: TRBV19; size: .; CDR3: CASSQRIGQETQYF; DNA: TGTGCCAGTAGTCAGCGGATAGGGCAAGAGACCCAGTACTTC
D: TRBD1; J: TRBJ1-5; V: TRBV6-5; size: .; CDR3: CASGTADQPQHF; DNA: TGTGCCAGCGGGACAGCTGATCAGCCCCAGCATTTT
D: TRBD2; J: TRBJ2-7; V: TRBV6-5; size: many; CDR3: CASGIAGPYEQYF; DNA: TGTGCCAGCGGGATAGCGGGACCCTACGAGCAGTACTTC
D: TRBD1; J: TRBJ2-2; V: TRBV5-8; size: .; CDR3: CASSLVAGTATNTGELFF; DNA: TGTGCCAGCAGTCTTGTCGCCGGGACAGCTACGAACACCGGGGAGCTGTTTTTT
D: .; J: TRBJ2-5; V: TRBV9; size: .; CDR3: CASSPPSAGQETQYF; DNA: TGTGCCAGCAGCCCCCCTAGCGCCGGTCAAGAGACCCAGTACTTC
D: .; J: TRBJ1-1; V: TRBV7-8; size: once; CDR3: CASSKDINTEAFF; DNA: TGTGCCAGCAGCAAGGACATTAACACTGAAGCTTTCTTT
D: .; J: TRBJ1-4; V: TRBV27; size: .; CDR3: CASTSSWNSGGKLFF; DNA: TGTGCCAGCACGTCCTCATGGAACAGTGGGGGGAAACTGTTTTTT
D: .; J: TRBJ1-3; V: TRBV18; size: .; CDR3: CASSPLRVLPGNTIYF; DNA: TGTGCCAGCTCACCACTACGAGTTCTCCCCGGAAACACCATATATTTT
D: .; J: TRBJ2-2; V: TRBV27; size: .; CDR3: CASRPAGFTGELFF; DNA: TGTGCCAGCAGACCCGCAGGGTTCACCGGGGAGCTGTTTTTT
D: .; J: TRBJ2-1; V: TRBV7-3; size: few; CDR3: CASSRGLGIDEQFF; DNA: TGTGCCAGCAGCCGCGGACTCGGGATCGATGAGCAGTTCTTC
D: .; J: TRBJ1-1; V: TRBV19; size: once; CDR3: CASSIPQGWTEAFF; DNA: TGTGCCAGTAGTATACCCCAGGGGTGGACTGAAGCTTTCTTT
D: TRBD2; J: TRBJ2-3; V: TRBV4-1; size: .; CDR3: CASSRDSGGFADTQYF; DNA: TGCGCCAGCAGCCGGGATAGCGGGGGTTTCGCAGATACGCAGTATTTT
D: TRBD1; J: TRBJ1-2; V: TRBV27; size: .; CDR3: CASSLSPGDRGLGYTF; DNA: TGTGCCAGCAGTTTATCCCCCGGGGACAGGGGGCTTGGCTACACCTTC
D: .; J: TRBJ1-1; V: TRBV2; size: once; CDR3: CASSLGGGGRSLEAFF; DNA: TGTGCCAGCAGTCTCGGGGGCGGGGGTCGGTCCCTTGAAGCTTTCTTT
D: TRBD2; J: TRBJ2-5; V: TRBV9; size: .; CDR3: CASSVEDKREQETQYF; DNA: TGTGCCAGCAGCGTAGAAGATAAGCGGGAGCAAGAGACCCAGTACTTC
D: TRBD1; J: TRBJ2-7; V: TRBV7-9; size: .; CDR3: CASSLGTGFEQYF; DNA: TGTGCCAGCAGCTTAGGGACAGGGTTTGAGCAGTACTTC
D: TRBD2; J: TRBJ2-1; V: TRBV10-3; size: .; CDR3: CAITGTSGSSYNEQFF; DNA: TGTGCCATCACCGGGACTAGCGGGAGCTCCTACAATGAGCAGTTCTTC
D: TRBD2; J: TRBJ2-3; V: TRBV11-2; size: .; CDR3: CASSSGLAGASTDTQYF; DNA: TGTGCCAGCAGCTCGGGACTAGCGGGGGCCAGCACAGATACGCAGTATTTT
D: .; J: TRBJ1-1; V: TRBV27; size: .; CDR3: CASRKGVGTEAFF; DNA: TGTGCCAGCAGGAAGGGAGTGGGCACTGAAGCTTTCTTT
D: TRBD1; J: TRBJ2-7; V: TRBV5-1; size: .; CDR3: CASSSRDRGRGEQYF; DNA: TGCGCCAGCAGCTCCCGGGACAGGGGGCGAGGTGAGCAGTACTTC
D: .; J: TRBJ2-1; V: TRBV18; size: .; CDR3: CASSPPRTGTYNEQFF; DNA: TGTGCCAGCTCACCACCCCGGACTGGTACCTACAATGAGCAGTTCTTC
D: TRBD1; J: TRBJ1-2; V: TRBV27; size: once; CDR3: CASSFRQGGGNYGYTF; DNA: TGTGCCAGCAGTTTTCGACAGGGAGGAGGCAACTATGGCTACACCTTC